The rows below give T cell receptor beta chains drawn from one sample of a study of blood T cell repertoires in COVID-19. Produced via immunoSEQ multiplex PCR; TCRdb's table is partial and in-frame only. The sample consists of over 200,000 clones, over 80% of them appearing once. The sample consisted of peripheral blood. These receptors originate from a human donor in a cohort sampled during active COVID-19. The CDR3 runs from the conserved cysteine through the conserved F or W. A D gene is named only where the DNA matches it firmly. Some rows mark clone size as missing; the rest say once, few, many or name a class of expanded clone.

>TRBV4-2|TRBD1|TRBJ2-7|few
TGTGCCAGCAGCCTCACTATGATGGACAGGGGATCCTACGAGCAGTACTTC
CASSLTMMDRGSYEQYF
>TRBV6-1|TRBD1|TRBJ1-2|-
TGTGCCAGCAGTGACCCCGACAGGGCTAACTATGGCTACACCTTC
CASSDPDRANYGYTF
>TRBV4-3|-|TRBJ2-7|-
TGCGCCAGCAGCCAAGATGGCAGGCGCCCCTACGAGCAGTACTTC
CASSQDGRRPYEQYF
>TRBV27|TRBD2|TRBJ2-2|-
TGCGCCACCCGTCCCGGGGGGGGACCGGGGGCGCTGGACACCGGGGAGCTGTTTTTT
CATRPGGGPGALDTGELFF
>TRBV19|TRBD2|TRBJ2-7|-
TGTGCCAGTAGTACATCACCCGGGACTAGCGGGGGGGGATACGAGCAGTACTTC
CASSTSPGTSGGGYEQYF
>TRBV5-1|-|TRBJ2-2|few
TGCGCCAGCAGCTTGGATGGACAGCAAACTACCGGGGAGCTGTTTTTT
CASSLDGQQTTGELFF
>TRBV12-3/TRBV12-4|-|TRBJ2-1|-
TGTGCCAGCACCAGGGGTTACAATGAGCAGTTCTTC
CASTRGYNEQFF
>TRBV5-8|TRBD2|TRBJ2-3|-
TGTGCCAGCAGCTTGGGGGGACTAGCGGGACGCACAGATACGCAGTATTTT
CASSLGGLAGRTDTQYF
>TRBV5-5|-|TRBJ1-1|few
TGTGCCAGCAGCTTGGAACCCGACATGGCGGAAGCTTTCTTT
CASSLEPDMAEAFF
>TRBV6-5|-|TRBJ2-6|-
TGTGCCAGCAGCTCAGGGGTCTCTGGGGCCAACGTCCTGACTTTC
CASSSGVSGANVLTF
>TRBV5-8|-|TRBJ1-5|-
TGTGCCAGCAGAAAGGGGACTTATCAGCCCCAGCATTTT
CASRKGTYQPQHF
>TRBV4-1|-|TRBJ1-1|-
TGCGCCAGCAGCCAAGAGCGGGACACTGAAGCTTTCTTT
CASSQERDTEAFF
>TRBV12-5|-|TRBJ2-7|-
TGTGCTAGTGGTTCGACGAACAGGGACGAGCAGTACTTC
CASGSTNRDEQYF
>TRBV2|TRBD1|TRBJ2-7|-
TGTGCCGGACAGGGTGGTAGTATCTCCTACGAGCAGTACTTC
CAGQGGSISYEQYF
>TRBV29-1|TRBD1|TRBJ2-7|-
TGCAGCGCCGGACAGGCCAACTACGAGCAGTACTTC
CSAGQANYEQYF
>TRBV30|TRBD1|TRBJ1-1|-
TGTGCCTGGGGGACAGGCCGCCTGAAAGCTTTCTTT
CAWGTGRLKAFF
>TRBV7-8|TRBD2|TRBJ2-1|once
TGTGCCAGCAGCATGGGACTAGCGGGAGGGCTTTCCTACAATGAGCAGTTCTTC
CASSMGLAGGLSYNEQFF
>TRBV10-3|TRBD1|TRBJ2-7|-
TGTGCCATCAGTGATAGGACAGGCCCCTACGAGCAGTACTTC
CAISDRTGPYEQYF
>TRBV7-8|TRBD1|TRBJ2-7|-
TGTGCCAGCAGCTTAGAACAGGGGGGTACCTACGAGCAGTACTTC
CASSLEQGGTYEQYF
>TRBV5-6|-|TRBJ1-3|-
TGTGCCAGCAGCTCCACAGGCTCTGGAAACACCATATATTTT
CASSSTGSGNTIYF
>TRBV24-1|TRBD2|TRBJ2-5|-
TGTGCCACCAGTGATTTAGCGGGAGGCCCCGAGACCCAGTACTTC
CATSDLAGGPETQYF
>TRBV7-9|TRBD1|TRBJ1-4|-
TGTGCCAGCAGCTTAGAGGGACAGATGAATGAAAAACTGTTTTTT
CASSLEGQMNEKLFF
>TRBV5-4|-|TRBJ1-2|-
TGTGCCAGCAGCCCCGGCGGGGAAAACTATGGCTACACCTTC
CASSPGGENYGYTF
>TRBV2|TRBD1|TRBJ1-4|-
TGTGCCAGCAGCTTCGACAGGGGGCATGAAAAACTGTTTTTT
CASSFDRGHEKLFF
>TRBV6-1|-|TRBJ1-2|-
TGTGCCAGCAGTGAAGAGGGGGGGGCGCGAGGCTACACCTTC
CASSEEGGARGYTF
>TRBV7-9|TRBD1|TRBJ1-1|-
TGTGCCAGCAGCCTATCGACAGGGTTAGGCACTGAAGCTTTCTTT
CASSLSTGLGTEAFF
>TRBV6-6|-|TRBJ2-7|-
TGTGCCAGCAAGTCCGGGGCAAGGAGGGCCTACGAGCAGTACTTC
CASKSGARRAYEQYF
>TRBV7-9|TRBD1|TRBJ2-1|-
TGTGCCAGCAGCCGGACAGGGGGTCAGATTGAGCAGTTCTTC
CASSRTGGQIEQFF
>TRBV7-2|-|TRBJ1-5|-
TGTGCCAGCAGCTTTAGGGGGGGCAGGGGCACTTTTCAGCCCCAGCATTTT
CASSFRGGRGTFQPQHF
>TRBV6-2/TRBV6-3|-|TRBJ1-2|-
TGTGCCAGCAGTTTCCGGGACACTCGCCGTGGCTACACCTTC
CASSFRDTRRGYTF
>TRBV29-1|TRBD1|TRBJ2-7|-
TGCAGCGTTGAAGTCCCCGGAGGGGGACAGGGGAACTACGAGCAGTACTTC
CSVEVPGGGQGNYEQYF
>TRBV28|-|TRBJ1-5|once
TGTGCCAGCAGCACAGGAGCAAAGCAGCCCCAGCATTTT
CASSTGAKQPQHF
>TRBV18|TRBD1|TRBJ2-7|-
TGTGCCAGCTCACCGTGGACAGGGGTGTCATACGAGCAGTACTTC
CASSPWTGVSYEQYF
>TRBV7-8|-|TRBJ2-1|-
TGTGCCAGCAGCTTAGCGTATAAGCAGTTCTTC
CASSLAYKQFF
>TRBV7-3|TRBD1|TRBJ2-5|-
TGTGCCAGCAGCCAGGGACAGGGGGTGGCAGAGACCCAGTACTTC
CASSQGQGVAETQYF
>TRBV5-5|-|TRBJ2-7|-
TGTGCCAGCAGCTTTAGTCAGGGGATCTCCTACGAGCAGTACTTC
CASSFSQGISYEQYF
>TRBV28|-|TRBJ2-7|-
TGTGCCAGCAGTTTAAGGCTTGGGAGGGAGCAGTACTTC
CASSLRLGREQYF
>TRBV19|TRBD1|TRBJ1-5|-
TGTGCCAGTACCAGGGACAGGGATCCTCAGCCCCAGCATTTT
CASTRDRDPQPQHF
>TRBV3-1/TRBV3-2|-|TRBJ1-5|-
TGTGCCAGCAGCCAAGGGACGGGAAGAGATCAGCCCCAGCATTTT
CASSQGTGRDQPQHF
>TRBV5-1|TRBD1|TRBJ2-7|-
TGCGCCAGCAGCTTGGAAGGACAGGGGATATACGAGCAGTACTTC
CASSLEGQGIYEQYF
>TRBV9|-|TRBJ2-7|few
TGTGCCAGCAGCGTAGTAGATTACGAGCAGTACTTC
CASSVVDYEQYF